These 32 T cell receptor beta chains came from one sample sequenced in a study of blood T cells in healthy people across ages. The use of a sample-barcoded 5' primer and a J-beta primer mix characterized a second PCR of roughly 6 to 12 cycles. TCRdb processed the 5' RACE reads anew with MiXCR; each CDR3 protein has one entry. The sample records about 1.5 million distinct CDR3 sequences, 40% to 45% being singletons. Sequenced: blood. The source of these receptors is a young woman in good health.

The V gene is TRBV4-3, the J gene TRBJ2-7, with TRBD2 matching over 7 bases. V lost 4 bases to trimming and J lost 4 bases; unmatched junction nucleotides: 25. Looked up from germline, CDR1 is LGHNA and CDR2 is YSLEER. The CDR3 loop spans 20 amino acids. Here the CDR3 reads CASSLQGGGAERDVPYEQYF. The CDR3 DNA is TGCGCCAGCAGCCTCCAGGGTGGCGGAGCTGAGCGGGATGTACCGTACGAGCAGTACTTC.

This clonotype was recorded a few times. The rearrangement uses TRBV27 and TRBJ1-6, with D tentatively TRBD1 (6 bases). CDR1 is MNHEY, CDR2 SMNVEV, per germline (reference sequence). This CDR3 comprises 18 residues. V lost 4 bases, J lost 10 bases, and 26 bases lay in between. CDR3 in amino acids: CASSSLLRGAHGYSPLHF. CDR3 in DNA: TGTGCCAGCAGTTCTCTCTTAAGGGGGGCCCATGGATACTCACCCCTCCACTTT.

This clonotype was seen only a few times. The chain uses TRBV6-1 and TRBJ2-3; TRBD2 agrees at 8 bases. Unmatched junction bases numbered 10, after V lost 2 bases and J lost 0 bases. Germline CDR1 reads MNHNS; CDR2 reads SASEGT. This CDR3 has 18 residues. CDR3 in amino acids: CASSERRGGLTSTDTQYF. In DNA form, the CDR3 reads TGTGCCAGCAGTGAAAGGCGCGGGGGGCTTACTAGCACAGATACGCAGTATTTT.

The chain has TRBV28 and TRBJ1-1, with TRBD1 as a possible D gene (5 bases). The germline CDR1 and CDR2 sequences are MDHEN and SYDVKM. Trimming left V 0 bases short and J 1 base short, with 9 bases between. The CDR3 loop spans 15 amino acids. The CDR3 nucleotides are TGTGCCAGCAGTTTATGGACAGTTAAGAACACTGAAGCTTTCTTT. This encodes CASSLWTVKNTEAFF.

This clonotype was found many times. The chain is built from TRBV12-3 or TRBV12-4 and TRBJ2-7, with TRBD2 matching 7 bases. The CDR3 length is 13 residues. The junction had 4 bases not matched to a gene; V was cut back by 2 bases and J by 6 bases. The CDR3 DNA reads TGTGCCAGCAGTTTATCGGGGGGTCTCGAGCAGTACTTC. It specifies CASSLSGGLEQYF.

This chain connects TRBV10-3 to TRBJ2-3; weak D call: TRBD2 (6 bases). The CDR3 has 18 amino acids. CDR1 is ENHRY, CDR2 SYGVKD, per germline. Between the trimmed V and J ends, which lost 3 bases and 6 bases, there was a span of 25 bases. CDR3 nucleotide sequence: TGTGCCATCAGTGATGCCGGTCCGACGGGAGAATTGGGGGATACGCAGTATTTT. Residues: CAISDAGPTGELGDTQYF.

The chain uses TRBV20-1 and TRBJ1-2; D not resolved. CDR3 length: 15 amino acids. Trimming took off 0 bases at V and 4 bases at J, with 15 bases between the two ends. Germline CDR1 DFQATT, CDR2 SNEGSKA (reference sequence). Here the CDR3 reads CSARDTADLSYGYTF. The CDR3 nucleotides are TGCAGTGCTAGAGATACGGCAGACCTTTCCTATGGCTACACCTTC.

The gene calls are TRBV6-5 and TRBJ2-7; D is perhaps TRBD2 (5 bases). Trimming cost V 8 bases and J 2 bases, with 16 bases left between them. The germline V gene encodes CDR1 MNHEY and CDR2 SVGAGI. This CDR3 region has 14 residues. DNA for the CDR3: TGTGCCAGCGGCCCCCGGACTGACCCCTACGAGCAGTACTTC. Translated: CASGPRTDPYEQYF.

The chain has TRBV3-1 and TRBJ1-1, with D unclear. V gave up 3 bases and J gave up 1 base, with 12 bases separating them. This CDR3 comprises 15 residues. The germline CDR1 and CDR2 sequences are LGHDT and YNNKEL (reference sequence). CDR3 loop: CASSHGPQGNTEAFF. DNA of the CDR3: TGTGCCAGCAGCCATGGTCCCCAAGGGAACACTGAAGCTTTCTTT.

This clonotype was seen only once. V and J are TRBV29-1 and TRBJ2-7, with D perhaps matching TRBD2 (5 bases). This CDR3 has 12 amino acids. Germline CDR1 reads SQVTM; CDR2 reads ANQGSEA. V was clipped by 0 bases and J by 7 bases, with 10 bases between them. In DNA form, the CDR3 reads TGCAGCGTTGAAGATCAACGGGATGAGCAGTACTTC. It encodes CSVEDQRDEQYF.

This clonotype was recorded a few times. The chain joins TRBV4-1 to TRBJ2-3; D remains ambiguous. V gave up 1 base and J gave up 5 bases, with 7 bases separating them. This CDR3 comprises 13 residues. Germline V gene data show CDR1 as MGHRA and CDR2 as YSYEKL. The CDR3 DNA follows: TGCGCCAGCAGCCAAGTGGGCGTAGATACGCAGTATTTT. Translation: CASSQVGVDTQYF.

There are a few counts of this clonotype. This CDR3 reads CASTTGRNNEQYF. DNA of the CDR3: TGTGCCAGCACAACCGGGAGAAACAATGAGCAGTACTTC. This chain connects TRBV3-1 to TRBJ2-7, with TRBD2 as a possible D gene (6 bases). The germline gives CDR1 LGHDT, CDR2 YNNKEL (reference sequence). V was clipped by 7 bases and J by 7 bases, with 17 bases between them. The CDR3 length is 13 residues.

The rearrangement links TRBV10-3 to TRBJ2-3; TRBD1 matches at 7 bases. The CDR3 spans 14 residues. The junction had 2 bases not matched to a gene; V was cut back by 0 bases and J by 5 bases. CDR1 is ENHRY, CDR2 SYGVKD, per germline. The chain's CDR3 is CAISESTGRDTQYF. The DNA for the CDR3 is TGTGCCATCAGTGAGTCGACAGGGAGAGATACGCAGTATTTT.

This clonotype was found a few times. This sequence joins TRBV27 and TRBJ2-7, with unresolved D. The last part of the DNA fits TRBJ2-4 better; the J call may be wrong. CDR1 is MNHEY and CDR2 is SMNVEV in the germline V gene (reference sequence). The CDR3 is 15 residues long. The CDR3 loop reads CASSLSFVQRGIQYF. Here the CDR3 DNA reads TGTGCCAGCAGTTTATCGTTCGTGCAGCGAGGCATTCAGTACTTC.

The chain couples TRBV20-1 to TRBJ2-1, with 7 bases matching TRBD2. With V trimmed by 1 base and J by 7 bases, 10 bases remained unmatched. The CDR3 totals 15 residues. Germline CDR1 reads DFQATT; CDR2 reads SNEGSKA (reference sequence). The CDR3 loop reads CSARVPRAGSNEQFF. Written as DNA, the CDR3 is TGCAGTGCTAGAGTGCCTAGAGCGGGGTCTAATGAGCAGTTCTTC.

This chain links TRBV14 with TRBJ2-3; D is possibly TRBD2 (6 bases). The CDR3 is 15 amino acids. Germline CDR1 is SGHDN and CDR2 is FVKESK. Deletions cut 5 bases from V and 0 bases from J, with 12 bases between. The CDR3 bases are TGTGCCAGCAGCGTCACAGCGGGTAGCACAGATACGCAGTATTTT. This encodes CASSVTAGSTDTQYF.

This clonotype was counted between two and nine times. This chain uses TRBV20-1 with TRBJ2-1; D gene unclear. V lost 3 bases and J lost 4, with 13 bases in between. This CDR3 has 14 residues. Germline values: CDR1 DFQATT, CDR2 SNEGSKA (reference sequence). This CDR3 reads CSARSGPLYNEQFF. The CDR3, as DNA: TGCAGTGCTAGGTCCGGACCATTATACAATGAGCAGTTCTTC.

This chain joins TRBV25-1 and TRBJ2-1; D tentatively reads TRBD1 or TRBD2 (7 bases each). This CDR3 is built from 19 residues. V lost 2 bases and J lost 3, with 23 bases in between. CDR1 is MGHDK and CDR2 is SYGVNS in the germline V gene. This CDR3 reads CASSESGTVTLRSYNEQFF. CDR3 DNA: TGTGCCAGCAGTGAAAGCGGGACAGTAACCCTACGAAGCTACAATGAGCAGTTCTTC.

This clonotype has just a few counts. The chain employs TRBV27 and TRBJ2-4; 7 bases map to TRBD1. TRBJ2-7 explains the end of the DNA better; the J call may be wrong. Germline V gene data show CDR1 as MNHEY and CDR2 as SMNVEV (reference sequence). The CDR3 runs 15 residues. The CDR3 here is CASSLSGTVPYEQYF. The DNA for the CDR3 is TGTGCCAGCAGTTTATCAGGGACAGTACCCTACGAGCAGTACTTC.

This clonotype has only a few counts. The chain joins TRBV6-2 or TRBV6-3 to TRBJ1-2; D perhaps matches TRBD1 (5 bases). Germline V CDR1 and CDR2: MNHEY, SVGEGT. The CDR3 has 15 amino acids. V lost 4 bases and J lost 6, with 18 bases in between. The DNA for the CDR3 is TGTGCCAGCAGTTTCGACGGGACGGTAGGACATGGCTACACCTTC. Translation gives CASSFDGTVGHGYTF.

This chain uses TRBV30 with TRBJ2-7, with unresolved D. Matching the DNA end better, TRBJ2-5 makes the J call doubtful. Germline lookup yields CDR1 GTSNPN and CDR2 SVGIG (reference sequence). The CDR3 runs to 12 residues. CDR3: CAWIGNVETQYF. The CDR3 DNA follows: TGTGCCTGGATTGGTAATGTGGAGACCCAGTACTTC.

Notes on this clonotype: Germline is not matched at one junction end, which may reflect a read error. V gene TRBV20-1 combines with J gene TRBJ2-3; TRBD1 might be the D (6 bases). CDR1 and CDR2 (germline): DFQATT, SNEGSKA (reference sequence). The CDR3 is 14 residues long. CDR3 region: CSATWGPSTDMQYF. In DNA, the CDR3 is TGCAGTGCCACCTGGGGGCCGAGCACAGATATGCAGTATTTT.

The chain is built from TRBV7-9 and TRBJ1-4, with D tentatively TRBD1 (6 bases). CDR1 is SEHNR and CDR2 is FQNEAQ in the germline V gene (reference sequence). Trimming shortened V by 3 bases and J by 6 bases, and 14 bases separated the two germline ends. The CDR3 sequence is 15 residues long. CDR3 protein: CASSFLRDNYEKLFF. Here the CDR3 DNA reads TGTGCCAGCAGCTTTCTCCGGGACAACTATGAAAAACTGTTTTTT.

This clonotype was seen a handful of times. This chain links TRBV5-1 with TRBJ2-1; maybe TRBD2 (5 bases). Germline V gene data show CDR1 as SGHRS and CDR2 as YFSETQ. V was pared by 1 base and J by 9 bases, with 20 bases between. The CDR3 has 16 residues. Written as DNA, the CDR3 is TGCGCCAGCAGCTTGTTTGCGCCGGGGTTATCGGTTGAGCAGTTCTTC. It codes for CASSLFAPGLSVEQFF.

The chain combines TRBV24-1 with TRBJ1-2; tentative D call: TRBD1 (6 bases). CDR1 KGHDR and CDR2 SFDVKD come from the germline V gene. The ends were cut back, 4 bases at V and 2 bases at J, with 10 bases in the middle. The CDR3 spans 14 residues. The CDR3 nucleotides read TGTGCCACCAGTGACAGGGGATTGAACTATGGCTACACCTTC. Protein: CATSDRGLNYGYTF.

Only a few counts were recorded for this clonotype. The rearrangement joins TRBV27 to TRBJ2-7; 11 bases align to TRBD2. The CDR3 totals 17 residues. The germline gives CDR1 MNHEY, CDR2 SMNVEV (reference sequence). V shed 5 bases, J shed 3 bases, and the junction held 12 bases outside the gene matches. The CDR3 sequence is CASSLGLAGSGIYEQYF. The DNA of the CDR3 is TGTGCCAGCAGTCTCGGACTAGCGGGCTCCGGGATCTACGAGCAGTACTTC.

The chain joins TRBV10-3 to TRBJ1-2, with unresolved D. Looked up from germline, CDR1 is ENHRY and CDR2 is SYGVKD. This CDR3 is 12 amino acids long. V was cut by 3 bases and J by 7 bases, with 9 bases left in between. CDR3 DNA sequence: TGTGCCATCAGTGATAACCCCTCTGGCTACACCTTC. Residues: CAISDNPSGYTF.

The V and J genes are TRBV7-9 and TRBJ2-1; no clear D gene. Germline assignment: CDR1 SEHNR and CDR2 FQNEAQ (reference sequence). The CDR3 spans 12 residues. Trimming shortened V by 2 bases and J by 9 bases, and 8 bases separated the two germline ends. The CDR3 sequence: CASSLIPVEQFF. The CDR3 DNA sequence: TGTGCCAGCAGCTTAATTCCGGTTGAGCAGTTCTTC.

This clonotype was seen a few times. The rearrangement uses TRBV12-3 or TRBV12-4 and TRBJ2-3; D is possibly TRBD2 (5 bases). Trimming pared 3 bases from V and 2 bases from J, leaving 15 bases between. The CDR3 contains 16 residues. CDR3 DNA: TGTGCCAGCAGTTTTCTAGCAGCTACTCTCACAGATACGCAGTATTTT. It is translated as CASSFLAATLTDTQYF.

This clonotype was counted only a few times. CDR3 amino acids: CASSTRTLPSYNEQFF. As DNA, the CDR3 is TGTGCCAGCAGTACCCGGACCTTGCCATCCTACAATGAGCAGTTCTTC. The rearrangement joins TRBV28 to TRBJ2-1; unclear D gene. The CDR3 runs 16 residues. Trimming cost V 5 bases and J 1 base, with 15 bases left between them. CDR1 is MDHEN, CDR2 SYDVKM, per germline.

The chain links TRBV20-1 to TRBJ1-1, with 7 bases fitting TRBD1. CDR1 and CDR2 from the germline V gene are DFQATT and SNEGSKA (reference sequence). V lost 5 bases, J lost 10 bases, and 7 bases stayed unmatched. The CDR3 sequence is 11 residues long. The CDR3 DNA is TGCAGTGCTGGGACAGCTAAGGGAGCTTTCTTT. Translating gives CSAGTAKGAFF.

The genes are TRBV5-4 and TRBJ2-7; D unclear. The germline gives CDR1 SGHNT, CDR2 YYREEE (reference sequence). Trimming cost V 0 bases and J 0 bases, with 13 bases left between them. This CDR3 is 16 amino acids long. This CDR3 is CASSLVSAASSYEQYF. The DNA of the CDR3 is TGTGCCAGCAGCTTGGTGTCCGCGGCGAGCTCCTACGAGCAGTACTTC.